Shown below are 20 T cell receptor beta chains from a single sample sequenced in a study of neurological immune-mediated disorders. Via MiXCR, TCRdb re-called the 5' RACE reads, giving one row per CDR3 protein. The sample contains roughly 98,000 distinct CDR3 sequences, 13% of which appear only once. This sample's time point: longitudinal time-point 2. The sequencing sample was made of PBMCs. The receptors originated from a female donor with HTLV-1-associated myelopathy (HAM/TSP).

In this sample, this clonotype turned up many times. This chain connects TRBV29-1 to TRBJ2-3; D tentatively fits TRBD1 or TRBD2 (5 bases each). Germline V lookup: CDR1 SQVTM, CDR2 ANQGSEA. V dropped 6 bases and J dropped 4 bases, with 11 bases sitting between them. The CDR3 has 12 residues. The CDR3 nucleotides read TGCAGCGTCGGGACGGTCGCAGATACGCAGTATTTT. Protein sequence: CSVGTVADTQYF.

This clonotype was detected many times. The chain combines TRBV9 with TRBJ1-1, with D perhaps matching TRBD1 (6 bases). This CDR3 is built from 12 residues. Germline V gene lookup returns CDR1 SGDLS and CDR2 YYNGEE. V shed 3 bases and J shed 10 bases, with 13 bases lying between them. The CDR3, as DNA: TGTGCCAGCAGCGCCGGAGGGGGTCCAGCTTTCTTT. It encodes CASSAGGGPAFF.

This chain connects TRBV21-1 to TRBJ2-7; TRBD1, as called in the table, went unchecked against the DNA. TRBV21-1 is given as a pseudogene. CDR3 length: 17 amino acids. CDR3 protein: CASISSDRDTYWDEQYF. The CDR3 bases are TGTGCCAGCATCTCTTCTGACAGGGATACCTATTGGGACGAGCAGTACTTC.

This clonotype was recorded many times. The genes are TRBV7-2 and TRBJ2-7; TRBD1 matches at 8 bases. Trimming removed 2 bases from V and 2 bases from J; junction bases left unmatched: 5. The CDR3 is made up of 15 amino acids. Germline CDR1 SGHTA, CDR2 FQGNSA. This CDR3 is CASSLFPGGPYEQYF. CDR3 in DNA: TGTGCCAGCAGCTTATTTCCAGGGGGCCCCTACGAGCAGTACTTC.

This clonotype appeared many times. The J gene is TRBJ2-7, the V gene TRBV7-2, with a weak D call TRBD1 (6 bases). The CDR3 length is 13 residues. V lost 8 bases to trimming and J lost 0 bases, with 11 bases between them. Germline V CDR1 and CDR2: SGHTA, FQGNSA. The CDR3 region has the DNA TGTGCCAGCGTTGGACAGAACTCCTACGAGCAGTACTTC. It codes for CASVGQNSYEQYF.

This clonotype appeared many times. V and J are TRBV12-3 or TRBV12-4 and TRBJ1-3; 9 nucleotides match TRBD1. The CDR3 runs 15 residues. The ends lost 2 bases at V and 7 bases at J; junction bases unmatched: 6. The CDR3 reads CASSLQGTGLNTIYF. In DNA form, the CDR3 reads TGTGCCAGCAGTTTACAGGGGACAGGGCTGAACACCATATATTTT.

CDR3 region: CASSSPGSTSSTDTQYF. The CDR3 region has the DNA TGCGCCAGCAGCTCGCCGGGGAGCACCTCAAGCACAGATACGCAGTATTTT. The rearrangement links TRBV5-1 to TRBJ2-3, with D possibly TRBD2 on 5 matching bases. The V and J ends lost 3 bases and 0 bases respectively, with 17 bases between them. The CDR3 contains 17 residues. Germline CDR1 is SGHRS and CDR2 is YFSETQ.

This clonotype was seen at least ten times. The chain combines TRBV18 with TRBJ1-2, with 8 bases lining up with TRBD1. In germline, CDR1 is KGHSH, CDR2 LQKENI. The CDR3 has 13 amino acids. The V gene end was trimmed by 3 bases and the J gene end by 5 bases; junction bases not matched to a gene: 2. The CDR3 region is CASSPGQGYGYTF. In DNA form, the CDR3 reads TGTGCCAGCTCACCCGGACAGGGTTATGGCTACACCTTC.

This clonotype was seen at least ten times. CDR3 sequence: CSVQGTSAYEQYF. The CDR3 DNA reads as TGCAGCGTTCAAGGTACATCGGCCTACGAGCAGTACTTC. V gene TRBV29-1 combines with J gene TRBJ2-7; D gene ambiguous. Germline lookup yields CDR1 SQVTM and CDR2 ANQGSEA. The CDR3 is 13 residues long. The V and J ends lost 5 bases and 2 bases respectively, with 13 bases between them.

This clonotype was detected once. A read error may be the cause here, since a much bigger clone is one base away. The genes are TRBV4-1 and TRBJ2-7; 7 bases line up with TRBD1. The germline gives CDR1 MGHRA, CDR2 YSYEKL. There are 14 residues in the CDR3. CDR3 nucleotides: TGCGCCAACAGCTTGACAGGGAAGTCAGACGAGCAGTACTTC. Translation gives CANSLTGKSDEQYF.

With regard to this clonotype: The junction departs from the called germline gene at one end, perhaps through a read error. J is TRBJ2-1 and V is TRBV3-1; TRBD2 is a possible D gene (5 bases). The length of the CDR3 is 17 residues. Germline lookup yields CDR1 LGHDT and CDR2 YNNKEL (reference sequence). This chain's CDR3 is CASIQGRRWCGQDEQFF. In nucleotides, the CDR3 is TGTGCCAGCATCCAAGGAAGGAGGTGGTGTGGGCAGGATGAGCAGTTCTTC.

There are many counts of this clonotype. This chain uses TRBV5-1 with TRBJ2-3, with 9 bases identical to TRBD1. The junction had 6 bases not matched to a gene; V was cut back by 4 bases and J by 3 bases. Germline CDR1 and CDR2: SGHRS and YFSETQ. This CDR3 spans 15 amino acids. The CDR3 spells CASSGGTGRTDTQYF. The CDR3 DNA is TGCGCCAGCAGCGGCGGGACAGGGAGAACAGATACGCAGTATTTT.

This clonotype came up many times. The V gene is TRBV2, the J gene TRBJ2-1, with D uncertain. The CDR3 runs to 13 residues. Trimming took 7 bases from V and 5 from J, leaving 12 bases between them. The germline CDR1 and CDR2 sequences are SNHLY and FYNNEI. CDR3 bases: TGTGCCAGCACTCTAGATGGCGACAATGAGCAGTTCTTC. Its protein product is CASTLDGDNEQFF.

About this clonotype: A much larger clone lies a single base off, so this may be a read error. The chain uses TRBV28 and TRBJ2-3; weak D call: TRBD2 (7 bases). CDR3 length equals 11 residues. Germline CDR1 is MDHEN and CDR2 is SYDVKM. The CDR3 bases are TGTGCCAGCATGTATGGGGGGGCGCAGTGTTTT. As protein: CASMYGGAQCF.

There are many counts of this clonotype. V and J are TRBV3-1 and TRBJ2-1; TRBD2 is a possible D gene (5 bases). CDR3 size: 16 residues. V was trimmed by 1 base and J by 6 bases, leaving 16 bases between them. Germline V gives CDR1 LGHDT, CDR2 YNNKEL (reference sequence). CDR3 sequence reads: CASSQATPRDGNEQFF. CDR3 coding DNA: TGTGCCAGCAGCCAAGCAACCCCCCGGGATGGCAATGAGCAGTTCTTC.

This clonotype was counted ten times or more. V usage is TRBV3-1 and J usage is TRBJ2-1; 8 nucleotides agree with TRBD2. Losses at the gene ends were 0 bases for V and 12 bases for J; bases not matched to a gene: 10. The CDR3 extends over 15 amino acids. Germline V gives CDR1 LGHDT, CDR2 YNNKEL (reference sequence). CDR3 residues: CASSQEPGGARVQFF. CDR3 nucleotide sequence: TGTGCCAGCAGCCAAGAACCGGGGGGGGCGAGGGTGCAGTTCTTC.

This clonotype occurred many times. The chain links TRBV29-1 to TRBJ2-7, with TRBD2 matching over 9 bases. The V and J ends lost 7 bases and 5 bases, in that order; junction bases with no gene match: 12. CDR3 length: 14 residues. Germline values: CDR1 SQVTM, CDR2 ANQGSEA. CDR3 loop: CSAQESSGIDEQYF. DNA for the CDR3: TGCAGCGCCCAGGAGTCTAGCGGGATCGACGAGCAGTACTTC.

This clonotype was seen many times. CDR3 in DNA: TGTGCCAGCAGTTTAGGGCTGACGGCAACTAATGAAAAACTGTTTTTT. This codes for CASSLGLTATNEKLFF. V gene TRBV12-3 or TRBV12-4 combines with J gene TRBJ1-4; no clear D gene. V was pared by 1 base and J by 0 bases, with 9 bases between. The CDR3 runs 16 residues.

In regard to this clonotype: A much larger clone sits a single nucleotide away, making a read error possible. This chain links TRBV7-2 with TRBJ1-2, with D possibly matching TRBD1 (6 bases). Per germline, CDR1 SGHTA and CDR2 FQGNSA. Trimming took off 4 bases at V and 8 bases at J, with 20 bases between the two ends. The CDR3 extends over 15 amino acids. The CDR3 loop reads CASSWGTPGAWGYTF. The CDR3 bases are TGTGCCAGCAGCTGGGGGACACCGGGAGCGTGGGGCTACACCTTC.

This clonotype is categorized as medium-sized. The rearrangement joins TRBV27 to TRBJ2-1, with D possibly being TRBD1 (6 bases). Per germline, CDR1 MNHEY and CDR2 SMNVEV (reference sequence). The V and J ends lost 7 bases and 5 bases respectively, with 15 bases between them. The CDR3 is 14 residues long. The CDR3 region is CASTRMTGHNEQFF. CDR3 nucleotides: TGTGCCAGCACCAGAATGACAGGCCACAATGAGCAGTTCTTC.